This section outlines one T cell receptor beta chain sequence together with its context. The data derive from a study of control samples from healthy donors and cancer patients. Generated by immunoSEQ multiplex PCR, the TCRdb table keeps only in-frame clones and is missing some. The table shows about 14,000 clones, with 70% to 80% occurring only once. Germline loops: CDR1 ENHRY, CDR2 SYGVKD. The CDR3 is made up of 16 amino acids. V lost 8 bases to trimming and J lost 4 bases; unmatched junction nucleotides: 15. The sample consisted of formalin-fixed, paraffin-embedded tissue. The chain is built from TRBV10-3 and TRBJ2-3; the match to TRBD2 covers 7 bases. This TCR was recovered from a female donor with lung cancer. This CDR3 is CAILKESSGEADTQYF. CDR3 coding DNA: TGTGCCATCCTTAAGGAATCTAGCGGTGAAGCAGATACGCAGTATTTT.